These T cell receptor beta chains were read from a single sample in a study of T cell clonotyping in hematopoietic cell transplantation. Libraries were prepared by immunoSEQ multiplex PCR; TCRdb keeps only in-frame clonotypes and omits some of them. The data show about 41,000 clones, 85% seen once. This sample comprised peripheral blood mononuclear cells, obtained before stem cell transplant. These receptors originate from a man aged 55-75 years with acute myeloid leukemia. Some clones in this sample may be carry-over from other donors' samples. Each CDR3 is given with its conserved first and last residue. Each record gives: V gene, clone size, D gene, J gene, CDR3 DNA, CDR3 protein. D genes are given only for firm matches. The size field is filled for only some rows; it gives once, few, many or a size class.

V: TRBV5-6; size: .; D: .; J: TRBJ2-2; DNA: TGTGCCAGCAGCCCACTCGAGGGGTCGTACACCGGGGAGCTGTTTTTT; CDR3: CASSPLEGSYTGELFF
V: TRBV2; size: .; D: .; J: TRBJ2-2; DNA: TGTGCCAGCAAGGACGCCGGGGGTAACACCGGGGAGCTGTTTTTT; CDR3: CASKDAGGNTGELFF
V: TRBV10-3; size: once; D: .; J: TRBJ1-1; DNA: TGTGCCATCAGTGAGGCCCCCGGGACTGAAGCTTTCTTT; CDR3: CAISEAPGTEAFF
V: TRBV19; size: .; D: TRBD1; J: TRBJ1-5; DNA: TGTGCCAGTAGATCCAGACAGGGGGGCAATCAGCCCCAGCATTTT; CDR3: CASRSRQGGNQPQHF
V: TRBV6-6; size: .; D: TRBD2; J: TRBJ2-7; DNA: TGTGCCAGCAGTTATAGCGGGGACTACCAGTACTTC; CDR3: CASSYSGDYQYF
V: TRBV7-3; size: .; D: TRBD1; J: TRBJ1-2; DNA: TGTGCGGGCGGGGTGACAGGGGGCCCGGTGAATGGCTACACCTTC; CDR3: CAGGVTGGPVNGYTF
V: TRBV6-1; size: .; D: .; J: TRBJ1-2; DNA: TGTGCCAGCAGTGAATCTTTGGTGTCTGGCTACACCTTC; CDR3: CASSESLVSGYTF
V: TRBV4-2; size: .; D: TRBD2; J: TRBJ2-1; DNA: TGTGCCAGCAGCGCACCGGGACTAACTAATGAGCAGTTCTTC; CDR3: CASSAPGLTNEQFF
V: TRBV2; size: .; D: .; J: TRBJ2-3; DNA: TGTGCCAGCAGACTGGGCCTGGTGGACACGCAGTATTTT; CDR3: CASRLGLVDTQYF
V: TRBV14; size: .; D: .; J: TRBJ2-7; DNA: TGTGCCAGCAGCCTTTGGAGGGGGGAATCCTACGAGCAGTACTTC; CDR3: CASSLWRGESYEQYF
V: TRBV7-2; size: .; D: TRBD2; J: TRBJ2-7; DNA: TGTGCCAGCAGCCCACGACCCGGGACTAGGTTCTACGAGCAGTACTTC; CDR3: CASSPRPGTRFYEQYF
V: TRBV6-5; size: .; D: .; J: TRBJ1-1; DNA: TGTGCCAGCAGCCGAGCTATAGGGAACACTGAAGCTTTCTTT; CDR3: CASSRAIGNTEAFF
V: TRBV5-6; size: .; D: TRBD1; J: TRBJ2-7; DNA: TGTGCCAGCAGCTTGGCCCCGGACAGGGCGTACGAGCAGTACTTC; CDR3: CASSLAPDRAYEQYF
V: TRBV19; size: few; D: .; J: TRBJ1-2; DNA: TGTGCCAGTAGTATAGCCAGGGGCTACACCTTC; CDR3: CASSIARGYTF
V: TRBV7-6; size: .; D: TRBD1; J: TRBJ2-2; DNA: TGTGCCAGCAGCTTAGAGATCGACAGGGGAGCCGGGGAGCTGTTTTTT; CDR3: CASSLEIDRGAGELFF
V: TRBV9; size: once; D: .; J: TRBJ1-6; DNA: TGTGCCAGCAGCGTAGGGTGGGGGAGTAATTCACCCCTCCACTTT; CDR3: CASSVGWGSNSPLHF
V: TRBV5-1; size: .; D: .; J: TRBJ1-2; DNA: TGCGCCAGCAGCCCGGAACAGCACGTCTATGGCTACACCTTC; CDR3: CASSPEQHVYGYTF
V: TRBV28; size: .; D: TRBD1; J: TRBJ2-4; DNA: TGTGCCAGCAGACTACTCTTGGACAGGGGCGAAAACATTCAGTACTTC; CDR3: CASRLLLDRGENIQYF
V: TRBV9; size: .; D: .; J: TRBJ2-7; DNA: TGTGCCAGCAGCCCCGGCCCCCGCTACGAGCAGTACTTC; CDR3: CASSPGPRYEQYF
V: TRBV6-6; size: .; D: .; J: TRBJ2-3; DNA: TGTGCCAGCAGAGCAGGAGGCACAGATACGCAGTATTTT; CDR3: CASRAGGTDTQYF
V: TRBV14; size: .; D: .; J: TRBJ2-7; DNA: TGTGCCAGCAGCCAAGTTGGGCGGGGGCGATCAAACTCCTACGAGCAGTACTTC; CDR3: CASSQVGRGRSNSYEQYF
V: TRBV6-4; size: .; D: .; J: TRBJ2-3; DNA: TGTGCCAGCAGTGAAAACAGGGCTACAGATACGCAGTATTTT; CDR3: CASSENRATDTQYF
V: TRBV29-1; size: .; D: .; J: TRBJ1-4; DNA: TGCAGCGTGGACGACAGTCGGACTAATGAAAAACTGTTTTTT; CDR3: CSVDDSRTNEKLFF
V: TRBV5-6; size: .; D: TRBD1; J: TRBJ2-7; DNA: TGTGCCAGCAGCTACGGGACAGGGGCCTACGAGCAGTACTTC; CDR3: CASSYGTGAYEQYF
V: TRBV11-3; size: .; D: TRBD2; J: TRBJ2-2; DNA: TGTGCCAGCAGCTTAGCTAACCTAGCGGCCGGGGAGCTGTTTTTT; CDR3: CASSLANLAAGELFF
V: TRBV7-2; size: few; D: TRBD2; J: TRBJ2-5; DNA: TGTGCCAGCAGGGCCCTAGCGGGGGACCAAGAGACCCAGTACTTC; CDR3: CASRALAGDQETQYF
V: TRBV19; size: .; D: .; J: TRBJ1-1; DNA: TGTGCCAGTAGCTCCCTGGACCGATCGACGGACACTGAAGCTTTCTTT; CDR3: CASSSLDRSTDTEAFF
V: TRBV28; size: .; D: TRBD1; J: TRBJ1-4; DNA: TGTGCCAGCGAGGGGACAGCTAATGAAAAACTGTTTTTT; CDR3: CASEGTANEKLFF
V: TRBV27; size: few; D: .; J: TRBJ2-1; DNA: TGTGCCAGCAGTTTATTTCAGGGCAATGAGCAGTTCTTC; CDR3: CASSLFQGNEQFF
V: TRBV5-8; size: .; D: .; J: TRBJ1-5; DNA: TGTGCCAGCAGCTTGTTCGCAGGGATCTATCAGCCCCAGCATTTT; CDR3: CASSLFAGIYQPQHF
V: TRBV7-9; size: .; D: TRBD1; J: TRBJ1-1; DNA: TGTGCCAGCAACCGGGACAGGGGGCGCACTGAAGCTTTCTTT; CDR3: CASNRDRGRTEAFF
V: TRBV30; size: .; D: .; J: TRBJ1-1; DNA: TGTGCCTGGAGTCGTAAGTGGGGTGGGGGGACTGAAGCTTTCTTT; CDR3: CAWSRKWGGGTEAFF
V: TRBV28; size: .; D: .; J: TRBJ2-7; DNA: TGTGCCAGCAGTCCCAGTGGAGGCGAGCAGTACTTC; CDR3: CASSPSGGEQYF
V: TRBV5-1; size: .; D: TRBD1; J: TRBJ2-7; DNA: TGCGCCAGCAGCCCCGGGGACAGAGACTACGAGCAGTACTTC; CDR3: CASSPGDRDYEQYF
V: TRBV27; size: .; D: TRBD2; J: TRBJ2-1; DNA: TGTGCCAGCAGTCCGGGGACTAGCGGGGTGTTTGAGCAGTTCTTC; CDR3: CASSPGTSGVFEQFF
V: TRBV7-6; size: .; D: TRBD2; J: TRBJ2-2; DNA: TGTGCCAGCAGCTCATCGCCGGCGACTAGCCGAACCGGGGAGCTGTTTTTT; CDR3: CASSSSPATSRTGELFF
V: TRBV30; size: once; D: .; J: TRBJ1-2; DNA: TGTTCGCAAGCCCCGGGGGGGTGGACCTATGGCTACACCTTC; CDR3: CSQAPGGWTYGYTF
V: TRBV7-3; size: once; D: .; J: TRBJ1-2; DNA: TGTGCCAGCAGCCCCGAAGGGTTATATGGCTACACCTTC; CDR3: CASSPEGLYGYTF
V: TRBV11-3; size: .; D: .; J: TRBJ1-4; DNA: TGTGCCAGCAGCTTGGGAGAACAGGGATTCGAAAAACTGTTTTTT; CDR3: CASSLGEQGFEKLFF
V: TRBV5-5; size: .; D: .; J: TRBJ2-6; DNA: TGTGCCAGCAGCTTGGACGGAAGCTCTGGGGCCAACGTCCTGACTTTC; CDR3: CASSLDGSSGANVLTF
V: TRBV7-2; size: .; D: .; J: TRBJ2-5; DNA: TGTGCCAGCAGCCCTGAGACTGGGAGTTACGAGACCCAGTACTTC; CDR3: CASSPETGSYETQYF
V: TRBV11-3; size: few; D: .; J: TRBJ2-7; DNA: TGTGCCAGCAGCTTAGCAGGGGGACTACGCTCCTACGAGCAGTACTTC; CDR3: CASSLAGGLRSYEQYF
V: TRBV6-1; size: .; D: .; J: TRBJ2-1; DNA: TGTGCCAGCATCGATTCGTTCCTATACAATGAGCAGTTCTTC; CDR3: CASIDSFLYNEQFF
V: TRBV5-6; size: .; D: .; J: TRBJ2-7; DNA: TGTGCCAGCAGCTTGAGGACTGCGCAATACGAGCAGTACTTC; CDR3: CASSLRTAQYEQYF
V: TRBV6-1; size: .; D: .; J: TRBJ1-5; DNA: TGTGCCAGCAGCCCAATGGAGGCTGTATGGCAGCCCCAGCATTTT; CDR3: CASSPMEAVWQPQHF